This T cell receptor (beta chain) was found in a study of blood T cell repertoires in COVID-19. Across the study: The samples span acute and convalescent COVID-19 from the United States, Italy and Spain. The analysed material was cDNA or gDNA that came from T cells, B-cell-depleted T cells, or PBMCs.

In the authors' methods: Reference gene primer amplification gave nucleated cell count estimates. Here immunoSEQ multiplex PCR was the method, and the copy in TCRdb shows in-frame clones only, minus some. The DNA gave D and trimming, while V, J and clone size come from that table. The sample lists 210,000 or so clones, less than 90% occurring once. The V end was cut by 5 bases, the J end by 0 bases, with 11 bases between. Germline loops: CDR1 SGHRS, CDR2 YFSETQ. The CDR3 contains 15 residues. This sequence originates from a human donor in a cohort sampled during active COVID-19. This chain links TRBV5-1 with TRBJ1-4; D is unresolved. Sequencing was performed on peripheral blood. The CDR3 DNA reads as TGCGCCAGCAGGTTGCAAATCACAACTAATGAAAAACTGTTTTTT. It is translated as CASRLQITTNEKLFF. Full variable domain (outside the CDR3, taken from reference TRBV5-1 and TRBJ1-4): KAGVTQTPRYLIKTRGQQVTLSCSPISGHRSVSWYQQTPGQGLQFLFEYFSETQRNKGNFPGRFSGRQFSNSRSEMNVSTLELGDSALYLCASRLQITTNEKLFFGSGTQLSVL.